Presented here are 24 T cell receptor beta chains from one specimen sequenced in a study of T-cell memory formation after mild COVID-19. TCRdb re-analysed the 5' RACE reads in MiXCR, keeping a single row per CDR3 protein. The sample carries 65,000 to 100,000 distinct CDR3 sequences, roughly 13% recorded once. The sequenced material came from PBMCs or a T cell subset sorted from them (not recorded which). The source is a man between 18 and 35 years old who had mild COVID-19 (a few samples of this study predate the infection). Cell type and time point are not known.

This sequence joins TRBV18 and TRBJ1-1; D not certain. CDR1 and CDR2 (germline): KGHSH, LQKENI. Trimming took off 0 bases at V and 0 bases at J, with 14 bases between the two ends. The CDR3 totals 17 residues. DNA of the CDR3: TGTGCCAGCTCACCACCGGGATATTGGCGCATGAACACTGAAGCTTTCTTT. Residues: CASSPPGYWRMNTEAFF.

This clonotype was observed many times. V is TRBV5-1 and J is TRBJ2-2; D is uncertain. Between the trimmed V and J ends, which lost 7 bases and 1 base, there was a span of 5 bases. This CDR3 contains 12 residues. Germline loops: CDR1 SGHRS, CDR2 YFSETQ. The CDR3 region has the DNA TGCGCCAGCCGGCTGAACACCGGGGAGCTGTTTTTT. As protein: CASRLNTGELFF.

The rearrangement links TRBV7-2 to TRBJ2-7; D is unresolved. Germline-derived CDR1 and CDR2 are SGHTA and FQGNSA. The CDR3 extends over 12 amino acids. V was shortened by 2 bases and J by 4 bases, with 6 bases between the two germline ends. The CDR3 sequence: CASSLIEYEQYF. Written as DNA, the CDR3 is TGTGCCAGCAGCTTAATAGAGTACGAGCAGTACTTC.

Only a few counts were recorded for this clonotype. The rearrangement uses TRBV6-5 and TRBJ2-3; 8 bases match TRBD1. The germline gives CDR1 MNHEY, CDR2 SVGAGI. There are 16 residues in the CDR3. V was clipped by 6 bases and J by 4 bases; unmatched bases: 12. Here the CDR3 reads CASSLSDRGAADTQYF. The CDR3 DNA reads as TGTGCCAGCAGCCTATCCGACAGGGGCGCCGCAGATACGCAGTATTTT.

This clonotype has a handful of counts. The J gene is TRBJ2-2, the V gene TRBV9; no clear D gene. From germline, CDR1 is SGDLS and CDR2 YYNGEE. Trimming took 2 bases from V and 4 from J, leaving 3 bases between them. The CDR3 runs 12 residues. CDR3 protein: CASSVSTGELFF. CDR3 bases: TGTGCCAGCAGCGTTTCCACCGGGGAGCTGTTTTTT.

There are a few counts of this clonotype. J is TRBJ1-2 and V is TRBV12-3 or TRBV12-4, with D unresolved. V was cut by 1 base and J by 4 bases, with 10 bases left in between. The CDR3 sequence is 14 residues long. The CDR3 loop reads CASSLGPPFYGYTF. CDR3 in DNA: TGTGCCAGCAGTTTAGGGCCACCTTTCTATGGCTACACCTTC.

The V call is TRBV5-1, the J call TRBJ1-2; possible D gene TRBD1, 6 bases. Trimming stripped 4 bases from V and 2 bases from J, with 18 bases between. The CDR3 runs 16 residues. Germline V gives CDR1 SGHRS, CDR2 YFSETQ. CDR3 DNA sequence: TGCGCCAGCAGCATTGGGGACTGGGGGCCCAACTATGGCTACACCTTC. Translating it yields CASSIGDWGPNYGYTF.

This clonotype occurred a few times. CDR3 residues: CASSTDSAYEQYF. The CDR3 bases are TGTGCCAGCAGTACCGACAGCGCCTACGAGCAGTACTTC. The chain recombines TRBV6-2 or TRBV6-3 with TRBJ2-7; weak D call: TRBD1 (5 bases). This CDR3 spans 13 amino acids. V was pared by 5 bases and J by 2 bases, with 10 bases between. CDR1 is MNHEY, CDR2 SVGEGT, per germline.

This clonotype has more than one count but fewer than ten. The V and J genes are TRBV20-1 and TRBJ2-7; a weak D match, TRBD1 (6 bases). CDR1 and CDR2 (germline): DFQATT, SNEGSKA (reference sequence). The CDR3 spans 11 residues. V was trimmed by 2 bases and J by 4 bases, leaving 6 bases between them. Here the CDR3 reads CSARRGYEQYV. CDR3 nucleotides: TGCAGTGCTAGAAGGGGGTACGAGCAGTACGTC.

The rearrangement links TRBV29-1 to TRBJ2-3; D possibly uses TRBD1 or TRBD2 (5 bases each). Germline lookup yields CDR1 SQVTM and CDR2 ANQGSEA. This CDR3 has 16 residues. The V and J ends lost 7 bases and 3 bases respectively, with 23 bases between them. CDR3 DNA sequence: TGCAGCGCCGTCCACCGGGACCAGACACTTACAGATACGCAGTATTTT. Its translation is CSAVHRDQTLTDTQYF.

The table lists this clonotype with a few counts. The V gene is TRBV27, the J gene TRBJ2-7, with TRBD1 as a possible D gene (6 bases). The CDR3 is 15 residues long. CDR1 is MNHEY, CDR2 SMNVEV, per germline (reference sequence). The V end was cut by 5 bases, the J end by 4 bases, with 18 bases between. CDR3 region: CASSTTFARGYEQYV. For the CDR3, the DNA is TGTGCCAGCAGTACAACGTTTGCCAGGGGTTACGAGCAGTACGTC.

This clonotype was detected a few times. The chain is built from TRBV15 and TRBJ2-1; tentatively, D is TRBD1 (6 bases). The CDR3 is 15 amino acids. Between the trimmed V and J ends, which lost 5 bases and 4 bases, there was a span of 15 bases. Per germline, CDR1 LNHNV and CDR2 YYDKDF (reference sequence). The CDR3 DNA reads TGTGCCACCAGCGACAGGAGCAGGGGTTACAATGAGCAGTTCTTC. Its translation is CATSDRSRGYNEQFF.

V is TRBV29-1 and J is TRBJ2-1; tentatively, D is TRBD2 (6 bases). The length of the CDR3 is 15 residues. The V gene lost 2 bases and the J gene lost 0 bases, with 11 bases spanning the gap. The germline gives CDR1 SQVTM, CDR2 ANQGSEA. This chain's CDR3 is CSVEKAGSSYNEQFF. The CDR3 DNA follows: TGCAGCGTTGAAAAGGCGGGGAGCTCCTACAATGAGCAGTTCTTC.

The chain combines TRBV6-5 with TRBJ1-1; D is uncertain. Between the trimmed V and J ends, which lost 0 bases and 4 bases, there was a span of 6 bases. Germline V gives CDR1 MNHEY, CDR2 SVGAGI. CDR3 size: 13 residues. CDR3 sequence: CASSYSRITEAFF. CDR3 nucleotide sequence: TGTGCCAGCAGTTACTCCCGTATCACTGAAGCTTTCTTT.

This clonotype was recorded many times. The DNA of the CDR3 is TGTGCCAGCAGCTTAGTAAGGGCGCTAGGGGGGGATACGCAGTATTTT. Amino acid sequence: CASSLVRALGGDTQYF. J is TRBJ2-3 and V is TRBV7-2; the D call may be TRBD1 or TRBD2 (6 bases each). The CDR3 extends over 16 amino acids. Trimming left V 1 base short and J 6 bases short, with 17 bases between. Germline V gene data show CDR1 as SGHTA and CDR2 as FQGNSA.

There are many counts of this clonotype. This CDR3 reads CASSQDPAGGLAGELFF. The CDR3 nucleotides are TGCGCCAGCAGCCAAGATCCCGCAGGGGGTCTTGCCGGGGAGCTGTTTTTT. The gene calls are TRBV4-3 and TRBJ2-2; TRBD1 agrees at 7 bases. The junction had 10 bases not matched to a gene; V was cut back by 0 bases and J by 6 bases. CDR1 and CDR2 from the germline V gene are LGHNA and YSLEER. The CDR3 has 17 amino acids.

The rearrangement joins TRBV29-1 to TRBJ1-3; D is unresolved. Between the trimmed V and J ends, which lost 4 bases and 0 bases, there was a span of 10 bases. Germline V gives CDR1 SQVTM, CDR2 ANQGSEA. This CDR3 has 14 amino acids. This CDR3 is CSVATENSGNTIYF. The DNA for the CDR3 is TGCAGCGTTGCTACCGAGAACTCTGGAAACACCATATATTTT. Filled out from reference TRBV29-1 and TRBJ1-3, the complete variable domain reads SAVISQKPSRDICQRGTSLTIQCQVDSQVTMMFWYRQQPGQSLTLIATANQGSEATYESGFVIDKFPISRPNLTFSTLTVSNMSPEDSSIYLCSVATENSGNTIYFGEGSWLTVV.

Notes on this clonotype: One end of the junction varies from germline; a read error may be responsible. This chain connects TRBV6-5 to TRBJ1-1; D is possibly TRBD1 (5 bases). The CDR3 spans 15 residues. From germline, CDR1 is MNHEY and CDR2 SVGAGI. The CDR3 spells CASRYFWGTDTEAFF. CDR3 sequence (DNA): TGTGCCAGCAGGTACTTTTGGGGCACGGACACTGAAGCTTTCTTT.

This clonotype was observed a few times. V usage is TRBV11-2 and J usage is TRBJ2-5; tentative D call: TRBD2 (5 bases). V lost 5 bases and J 4 bases, leaving 17 bases between the germline ends. Germline CDR1 reads SGHAT; CDR2 reads FQNNGV. The CDR3 covers 15 residues. The CDR3, as DNA: TGTGCCAGCAGCCCCGACCTGGGTCGGGGAGAGACCCAGTACTTC. Translating it yields CASSPDLGRGETQYF.

The chain employs TRBV4-2 and TRBJ1-6; maybe TRBD1 (5 bases). Deletions cut 4 bases from V and 4 bases from J, with 14 bases between. CDR3 size: 16 residues. Germline V lookup: CDR1 LGHNA, CDR2 YNFKEQ. CDR3 protein: CASSPEGAAYNSPLHF. The CDR3 DNA follows: TGTGCCAGCAGCCCAGAAGGGGCAGCGTATAATTCACCCCTCCACTTT.

V gene TRBV19 combines with J gene TRBJ1-5; D might be TRBD1 (5 bases). Germline V lookup: CDR1 LNHDA, CDR2 SQIVND (reference sequence). With 7 bases removed from V and 4 bases from J, the gap between germline ends came to 11 bases. This CDR3 has 13 amino acids. CDR3: CASNRRGNQPQHF. The CDR3 nucleotides are TGTGCCAGTAACCGTCGGGGGAATCAGCCCCAGCATTTT.

In its sample, this clonotype was seen a few times. V and J are TRBV12-3 or TRBV12-4 and TRBJ2-3; possible D gene TRBD1, 6 bases. With 3 bases removed from V and 0 bases from J, the gap between germline ends came to 10 bases. The CDR3 is 15 residues long. DNA of the CDR3: TGTGCCAGCAGTTTTGGTGGGGGCAGCACAGATACGCAGTATTTT. Its protein product is CASSFGGGSTDTQYF.

This clonotype counts as large. The V gene is TRBV10-2, the J gene TRBJ2-7; TRBD1 agrees at 7 bases. CDR1 and CDR2 from the germline V gene are WSHSY and SAAADI. CDR3 length: 13 residues. Losses at the gene ends were 7 bases for V and 0 bases for J; bases not matched to a gene: 3. The CDR3 DNA follows: TGCGCCAGCATGACAGGGCACTCCTACGAGCAGTACTTC. Translating gives CASMTGHSYEQYF.

This clonotype occurred a few times. The V and J genes are TRBV14 and TRBJ2-7; D is possibly TRBD1 (6 bases). V dropped 8 bases and J dropped 2 bases, with 16 bases sitting between them. This CDR3 has 14 amino acids. CDR1 is SGHDN, CDR2 FVKESK, per germline. In DNA, the CDR3 is TGTGCCAGCCAGCCAAGGGACAATACCTACGAGCAGTACTTC. It is translated as CASQPRDNTYEQYF.